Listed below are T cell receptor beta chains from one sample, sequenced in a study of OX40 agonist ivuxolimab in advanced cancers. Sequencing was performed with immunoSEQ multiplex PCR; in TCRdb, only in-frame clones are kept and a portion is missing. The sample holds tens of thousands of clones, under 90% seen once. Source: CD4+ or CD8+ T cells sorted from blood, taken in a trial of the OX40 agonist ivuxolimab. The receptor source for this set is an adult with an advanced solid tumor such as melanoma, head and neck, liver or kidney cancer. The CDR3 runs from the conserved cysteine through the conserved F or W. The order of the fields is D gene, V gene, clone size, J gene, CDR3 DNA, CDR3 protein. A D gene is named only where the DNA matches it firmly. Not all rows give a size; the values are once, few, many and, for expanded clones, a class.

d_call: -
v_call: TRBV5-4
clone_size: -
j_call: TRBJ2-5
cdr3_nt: TGTGCCAGCAGCTCGCGATTGGGGGATCGGGAGACCCAGTACTTC
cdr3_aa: CASSSRLGDRETQYF

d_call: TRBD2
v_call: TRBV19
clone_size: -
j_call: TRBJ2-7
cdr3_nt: TGTGCCAGTAGTATACATAGCGGGACGACCGAGCAGTACTTC
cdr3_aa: CASSIHSGTTEQYF

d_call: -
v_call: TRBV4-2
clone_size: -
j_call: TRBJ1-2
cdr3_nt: TGTGCCAGCATCCCGGACGGATATAACTATGGCTACACCTTC
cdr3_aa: CASIPDGYNYGYTF

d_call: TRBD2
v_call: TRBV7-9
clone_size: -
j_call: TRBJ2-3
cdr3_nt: TGTGCCAGCAGCTTGACTAGCGGGGGGCCGGATACGCAGTATTTT
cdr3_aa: CASSLTSGGPDTQYF

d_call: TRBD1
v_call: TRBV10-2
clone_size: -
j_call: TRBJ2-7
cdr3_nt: TGCGCCAGCAGTGGACAGGGACCCCACTACGAGCAGTACTTC
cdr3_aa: CASSGQGPHYEQYF

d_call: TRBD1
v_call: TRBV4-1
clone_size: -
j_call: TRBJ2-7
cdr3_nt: TGCGCCAGCAGCCAAGAGGACAGGGGGCCGTACGAGCAGTACTTC
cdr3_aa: CASSQEDRGPYEQYF

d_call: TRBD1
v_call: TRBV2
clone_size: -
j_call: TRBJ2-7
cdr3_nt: TGTGCCAGCAGTGAATATCGGACAGGCAGGGAGCAGTACTTC
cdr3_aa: CASSEYRTGREQYF

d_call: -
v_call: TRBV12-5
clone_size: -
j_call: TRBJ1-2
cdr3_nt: TGTGCTAGTGGTTTGCCCGAACCACGGAGGGGCTACACCTTC
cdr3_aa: CASGLPEPRRGYTF

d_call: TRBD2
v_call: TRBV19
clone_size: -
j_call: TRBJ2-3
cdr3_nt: TGTGCCAGTAGTATGGCCAGCGGGGGCACAGATACGCAGTATTTT
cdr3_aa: CASSMASGGTDTQYF

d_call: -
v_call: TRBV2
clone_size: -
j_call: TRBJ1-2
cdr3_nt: TGTGCCAGCAGCGACGCAGGGATCGATGGCCACACCTTC
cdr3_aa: CASSDAGIDGHTF

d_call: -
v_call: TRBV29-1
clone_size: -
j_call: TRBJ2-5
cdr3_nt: TGCAGCGTTGAAGAGACCCAGTACTTC
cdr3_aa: CSVEETQYF

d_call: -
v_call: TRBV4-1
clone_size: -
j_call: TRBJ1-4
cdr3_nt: TGCGCCAGCAGCCAAGATTTAGGACAGTTATTTTTT
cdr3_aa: CASSQDLGQLFF

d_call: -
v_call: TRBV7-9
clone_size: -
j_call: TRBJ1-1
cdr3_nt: TGTGCCAGCAGCTTAGAGCAGGGAGGGAGGACTGAAGCTTTCTTT
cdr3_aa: CASSLEQGGRTEAFF

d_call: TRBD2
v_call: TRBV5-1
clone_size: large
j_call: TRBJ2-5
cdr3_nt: TGCGCCAGCAGCCCAACTAGCGAGGGACCGATGGAGACCCAGTACTTC
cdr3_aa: CASSPTSEGPMETQYF

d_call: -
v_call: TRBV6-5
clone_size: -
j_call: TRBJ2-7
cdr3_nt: TGTGCCAGCAGTTACTCCTCCGACGGGCACTCCTACGAGCAGTACTTC
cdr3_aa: CASSYSSDGHSYEQYF

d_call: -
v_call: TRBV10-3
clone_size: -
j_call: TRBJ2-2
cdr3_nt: TGTGCCATCAGTGAGACCCCGGGCAGGGCGAGCCCCACCGGGGAGCTGTTTTTT
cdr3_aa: CAISETPGRASPTGELFF

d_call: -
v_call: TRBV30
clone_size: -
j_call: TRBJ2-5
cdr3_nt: TGTGCCTCGAAACGGGGCCAAGAGACCCAGTACTTC
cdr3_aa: CASKRGQETQYF

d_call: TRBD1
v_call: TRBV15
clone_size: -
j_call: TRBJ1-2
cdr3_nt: TGTGCCACCAGCTACGACAGGGGCCCAAGTGGCTACACCTTC
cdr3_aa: CATSYDRGPSGYTF

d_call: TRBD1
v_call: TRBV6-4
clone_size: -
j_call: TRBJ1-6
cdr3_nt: TGTGCCAGCAGCCCCGACAGGGGGCTGGGCAATTCACCCCTCCACTTT
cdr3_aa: CASSPDRGLGNSPLHF

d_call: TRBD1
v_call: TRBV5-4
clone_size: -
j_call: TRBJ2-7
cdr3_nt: TGTGCCAGCAGCCCGGGACAGGGGTTAAACGAGCAGTACTTC
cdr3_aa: CASSPGQGLNEQYF

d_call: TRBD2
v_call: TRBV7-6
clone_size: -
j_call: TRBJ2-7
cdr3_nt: TGTGCCAGCAGCCTTAGCGGGGGGGACTACGAGCAGTACTTC
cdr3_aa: CASSLSGGDYEQYF

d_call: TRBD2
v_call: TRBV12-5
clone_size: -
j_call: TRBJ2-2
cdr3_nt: TGTGCTAGTGCCTTGAGACTAGCGGGGGAGTCTGACACCGGGGAGCTGTTTTTT
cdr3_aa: CASALRLAGESDTGELFF

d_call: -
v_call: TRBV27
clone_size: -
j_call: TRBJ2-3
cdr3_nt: TGTGCCAGCAGCCGTGTCACAGATACGCAGTATTTT
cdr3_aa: CASSRVTDTQYF

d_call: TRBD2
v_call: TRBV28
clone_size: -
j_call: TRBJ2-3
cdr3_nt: TGTGCCAGCAGTTCCCAACTAGCGGGGGTGGAAGATACGCAGTATTTT
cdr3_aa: CASSSQLAGVEDTQYF

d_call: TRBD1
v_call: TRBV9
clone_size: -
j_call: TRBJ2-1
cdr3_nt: TGTGCCAGCAGCGGGGGACAGGGGGTCTCGAATGAGCAGTTCTTC
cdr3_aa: CASSGGQGVSNEQFF

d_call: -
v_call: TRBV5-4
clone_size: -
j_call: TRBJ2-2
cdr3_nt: TGTGCCAGCAGCTGGGGGAGGGGGGAGCTGTTTTTT
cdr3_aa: CASSWGRGELFF

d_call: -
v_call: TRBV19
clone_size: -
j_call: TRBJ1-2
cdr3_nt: TGTGCCAGTAGTATAGGCGGAAACGGCTACACCTTC
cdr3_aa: CASSIGGNGYTF

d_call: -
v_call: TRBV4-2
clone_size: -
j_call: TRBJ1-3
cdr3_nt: TGTGCCAGCACCGGGGCAAGCTCTGGAAACACCATATATTTT
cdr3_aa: CASTGASSGNTIYF

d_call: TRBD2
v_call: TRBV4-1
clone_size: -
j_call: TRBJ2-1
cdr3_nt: TGCGCCAGCAGCCTAAGGGTAGCGGGGGGCGACGATGAGCAGTTCTTC
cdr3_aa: CASSLRVAGGDDEQFF

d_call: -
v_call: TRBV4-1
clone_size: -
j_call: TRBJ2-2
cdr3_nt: TGCGCCAGCAGCCAAGATTCAGGGTTGTTCACCGGGGAGCTGTTTTTT
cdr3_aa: CASSQDSGLFTGELFF

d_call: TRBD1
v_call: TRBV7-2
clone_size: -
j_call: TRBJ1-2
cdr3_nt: TGTGCCAGCAGCTTAGGGGACAGCCCGGGGGGCTATGGCTACACCTTC
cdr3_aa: CASSLGDSPGGYGYTF